Listed here is a single TCR beta chain. What it binds is not known. Use of 60 Vbeta and 13 Jbeta primers characterized the PCR. Produced via immunoSEQ multiplex PCR; TCRdb's table is partial and in-frame only. The table shows 75,000 to 100,000 clones, with approximately 80% occurring only once. The entry originates in a study of cytomegalovirus exposure and HLA in healthy donors. Study overall: Researchers previously reported finding roughly 120 million unique TCR beta sequences from roughly 180 million T cells.

V lost 4 bases and J lost 2, with 10 bases in between. Germline-derived CDR1 and CDR2 are GTSNPN and SVGIG (reference sequence). CDR3 length equals 13 residues. Study conclusions and caveats: The productive fraction for most TCR beta V segments was about 90% or about 30% in an earlier analysis.

In nominal health when sampled, donors likely had unrecorded immune exposures nonetheless. The chain uses TRBV30 and TRBJ2-3, with D perhaps TRBD2 (5 bases). This sequence was found in a man aged 35-49 years in good health and CMV-seronegative. Sequenced: PBMCs. The DNA of the CDR3 is TGTGCCTGGAAGGACTTCTTCACAGATACGCAGTATTTT. It codes for CAWKDFFTDTQYF.